A selection of T cell receptor beta chains follows, all from one sample in a study of cytomegalovirus exposure and HLA in healthy donors. Sequencing was performed with immunoSEQ multiplex PCR; in TCRdb, only in-frame clones are kept and a portion is missing. Among fewer than 85,000 clones listed, around 65% were seen once. Sequenced input: PBMCs. The receptor set was obtained from a man between 60 and 70 years old in good health and CMV-seropositive. The CDR3 runs from the conserved cysteine through the conserved F or W. The order of the fields is clone size, J gene, D gene, V gene, CDR3 DNA, CDR3 protein. The D gene is left open where the match is weak. Clone size is stated in some rows and not others, as once, few, many or a class when expanded.

once	TRBJ1-1	TRBD1	TRBV28	TGTGCCAGCCTTTTTCCGGGACAGGGAACTGAAGCTTTCTTT	CASLFPGQGTEAFF
-	TRBJ2-7	-	TRBV6-1	TGTGCCAGCAGTCCCAACAGCGGAGAATACGAGCAGTACTTC	CASSPNSGEYEQYF
-	TRBJ1-3	-	TRBV7-6	TGTGCCAGCAGCTTAGGCCCGGGGGCTGGAAACACCATATATTTT	CASSLGPGAGNTIYF
-	TRBJ1-2	-	TRBV6-1	TGTGCCAGCAATTACAGGGCAAACTATGGCTACACCTTC	CASNYRANYGYTF
-	TRBJ2-1	-	TRBV1	TGCACCAGCAGCCAACCCGACTGCCGCTCCTACAATGAGCAGTTCTTC	CTSSQPDCRSYNEQFF
-	TRBJ2-7	TRBD2	TRBV2	TGTGCCAGCAGGCCCTCTAGCGGGAGGGCCCTCGAGCAGTACTTC	CASRPSSGRALEQYF
-	TRBJ1-6	-	TRBV6-5	TGTGCCAGCAGTTACTCGACGGGTGAGGTTTCACCCCTCCACTTT	CASSYSTGEVSPLHF
-	TRBJ2-7	TRBD1	TRBV4-3	TGCGCCAGCAGCCAAGATCCAGCGGGACAGGGGAACTACGAGCAGTACTTC	CASSQDPAGQGNYEQYF
-	TRBJ1-1	-	TRBV5-1	TGCGCCAGCAGCTTGTCGGTGGTGGGGGCAGGTGAAGCTTTCTTT	CASSLSVVGAGEAFF
-	TRBJ2-5	TRBD1	TRBV6-6	TGTGCCAGCAGTTCGCCGGGACAGGGATACGAGACCCAGTACTTC	CASSSPGQGYETQYF
few	TRBJ1-4	-	TRBV6-5	TGTGCCAGCAGTTATGGGCTAGGGGTTAGTGAAAAACTGTTTTTT	CASSYGLGVSEKLFF
-	TRBJ1-2	-	TRBV30	TGTGCCTGGAGTGGGAGTTACTATGGCTACACCTTC	CAWSGSYYGYTF
-	TRBJ1-5	-	TRBV6-5	TGTGCCAGCCTACCGGGTGTCAATCAGCCCCAGCATTTT	CASLPGVNQPQHF
few	TRBJ1-1	-	TRBV6-6	TGTGCCAGCAGCCGTCCCCCGGGGTCCTTGAACACTGAAGCTTTCTTT	CASSRPPGSLNTEAFF
-	TRBJ1-1	-	TRBV28	TGTGCCAGCAGTTTCGGGGATATGAACACTGAAGCTTTCTTT	CASSFGDMNTEAFF
-	TRBJ1-2	-	TRBV7-8	TGTGCCAGCAGCTTAGGATTAACAGGCTATGGCTACACCTTC	CASSLGLTGYGYTF
-	TRBJ2-1	-	TRBV7-8	TGTGCCAGCAGCTTACTTCAGGGGATTTTCTACAATGAGCAGTTCTTC	CASSLLQGIFYNEQFF
-	TRBJ2-7	-	TRBV11-2	TGTGCCAGCAGCTTCTCGCAGGGTTCCTACGAGCAGTACTTC	CASSFSQGSYEQYF
few	TRBJ1-6	TRBD1	TRBV5-6	TGTGCCAGCAGCCAAGAAACTGGGACAGGGCCACCCCTCCACTTT	CASSQETGTGPPLHF
-	TRBJ2-3	-	TRBV25-1	TGTGCCAGCAGTGAATGGGGCGAAATCACAGATACGCAGTATTTT	CASSEWGEITDTQYF
-	TRBJ2-5	TRBD1	TRBV7-2	TGTGCCAGCAGCCCTGACAGGGTCCAAGAGACCCAGTACTTC	CASSPDRVQETQYF
-	TRBJ2-2	TRBD2	TRBV11-2	TGTGCCAGCAGCGGACTAGGAACGAACACCGGGGAGCTGTTTTTT	CASSGLGTNTGELFF
-	TRBJ1-1	TRBD1	TRBV5-4	TGTGCCAGCAGCTTGGTTGGACAGGTTCCTCACACTGAAGCTTTCTTT	CASSLVGQVPHTEAFF
once	TRBJ1-5	-	TRBV6-5	TGTGCCAGTTCCCATAGCAATCAGCCCCAGCATTTT	CASSHSNQPQHF
-	TRBJ1-2	-	TRBV21-1	TGTGCCAGCAGCGGAGGGACAGGGGAGAATTATGGCTACACCTTC	CASSGGTGENYGYTF
few	TRBJ2-5	-	TRBV28	TGTGCCAGCAGTTCGGATGGAGTCGAGACCCAGTACTTC	CASSSDGVETQYF
-	TRBJ2-1	TRBD2	TRBV2	TGTGCCAGCAGCGGACTAGCGGGACTCTATGAGCAGTTCTTC	CASSGLAGLYEQFF
-	TRBJ2-2	-	TRBV7-9	TGTTCCAGCAGCCCCCGGGCGAACACCGGGGAGCTGTTTTTT	CSSSPRANTGELFF
-	TRBJ2-3	TRBD2	TRBV11-3	TGTGCCAGCAGCCCGGGCGGTAGCGGGGGTGGAGATACGCAGTATTTT	CASSPGGSGGGDTQYF
-	TRBJ1-1	-	TRBV28	TGTGCCAGCAGTTTCGAACAGCTGAACACTGAAGCTTTCTTT	CASSFEQLNTEAFF
-	TRBJ2-7	-	TRBV30	TGTGCCTGGAGTTGGGGATCGGTTCAGGGCGAGCAGTACTTC	CAWSWGSVQGEQYF
-	TRBJ1-6	-	TRBV7-9	TGTGCCAGCAGCCGCCAGGGGACGGGAAATTCACCCCTCCACTTT	CASSRQGTGNSPLHF
-	TRBJ2-5	-	TRBV7-8	TGTGCCAGCAGCCCCCCCTCTAGGGGGGAGACCCAGTACTTC	CASSPPSRGETQYF
-	TRBJ2-5	-	TRBV29-1	TGCAGCCCCAAACTCGCATCCCAAGAGACCCAGTACTTC	CSPKLASQETQYF
-	TRBJ2-2	TRBD2	TRBV11-3	TGTGCCAGCAGCTTTGGCCGGACTAGCGGCCGGAACACCGGGGAGCTGTTTTTT	CASSFGRTSGRNTGELFF
once	TRBJ1-1	TRBD1	TRBV19	TGTGCCAGTAGGGGGACAGCCTACACTGAAGCTTTCTTT	CASRGTAYTEAFF
-	TRBJ2-3	-	TRBV2	TGTGCCAGCACCATCACAGATACGCAGTATTTT	CASTITDTQYF
-	TRBJ2-5	TRBD1	TRBV5-1	TGCGCCAGCAGCCCGGACAGGGGGCAAGAGACCCAGTACTTC	CASSPDRGQETQYF
once	TRBJ1-3	-	TRBV18	TGTGCCAGCTCACCACGAGGGAATGGAAACACCATATATTTT	CASSPRGNGNTIYF
-	TRBJ2-1	TRBD2	TRBV5-1	TGCGCCAGCAGCTTGATGGCGGGAGCGGAGAATGAGCAGTTCTTC	CASSLMAGAENEQFF
-	TRBJ1-2	-	TRBV6-1	TGTGCCAGCAGTCCACAGAGCAACTATGGCTACACCTTC	CASSPQSNYGYTF
once	TRBJ1-4	-	TRBV30	TGTGCCTGGTCCGGGACATCGGCGAATAAACTGTTTTTT	CAWSGTSANKLFF
-	TRBJ2-7	-	TRBV13	TGTGCCAGCAGCTTATTCGGAGGGAGCGAATACGAGCAGTACTTC	CASSLFGGSEYEQYF
-	TRBJ1-2	-	TRBV7-8	TGTGCCAGCAGCCTAACAGGATATGGCTACACCTTC	CASSLTGYGYTF
-	TRBJ1-1	-	TRBV7-9	TGTGCCAGCAGCACCCCAGTTGGCGGCACTGAAGCTTTCTTT	CASSTPVGGTEAFF
-	TRBJ1-2	TRBD1	TRBV27	TGTGCCAGCAGTTCAACAGGGGCTGAAGCCTATGGCTACACCTTC	CASSSTGAEAYGYTF